The clone carrying this T cell receptor (beta chain) was observed a handful of times. The antigen is not known. The source of the sample is a study of response to subunit inactivated influenza vaccine. Study-level points and caveats: Researchers suggested that each seasonal influenza vaccination recruits few new T cells.

The V and J ends lost 2 bases and 6 bases respectively, with 17 bases between them. The CDR3 covers 16 residues. In TCRdb, the RT-PCR reads were re-called with MiXCR into one record per CDR3 protein. The table has approximately 500,000 distinct CDR3 sequences, 10% to 15% seen once. The sample in question was PBMCs from blood, obtained about 6 weeks after vaccination. The sequence came from a man in his forties or fifties who received an inactivated influenza vaccine. The chain has TRBV12-3 or TRBV12-4 and TRBJ1-5; TRBD1 is a possible D gene (6 bases). The CDR3, as DNA: TGTGCCAGCAGTTTAATCTCGATGAGGGGGGGTCAGCCCCAGCATTTT. Residues: CASSLISMRGGQPQHF.